Listed below are T cell receptor beta chains from one sample, sequenced in a study of blood T cells in healthy people across ages. One entry per CDR3 protein, called by TCRdb with MiXCR from the 5' RACE reads. The sample holds hundreds of thousands of distinct CDR3 sequences; about a fifth are singletons and the top ten take less than 25%. The sample comprised blood. These receptors originate from a man between 65 and 80 years old in good health. Both conserved end residues are part of each CDR3. The order of the fields is CDR3 length, V gene, clone size, D gene, J gene, CDR3 protein, CDR3 DNA. D genes are given only for firm matches. The listing skips clone size in some rows; elsewhere it reads once, few, many or a size class.

>17|TRBV20-1|.|.|TRBJ2-5
CSAKRGQAGFAQETQYF
TGCAGTGCTAAGAGAGGACAGGCGGGGTTCGCCCAAGAGACCCAGTACTTC
>16|TRBV14|few|.|TRBJ2-6
CASSQGLQAGANVLTF
TGTGCCAGCAGCCAAGGTCTCCAGGCTGGGGCCAACGTCCTGACTTTC
>14|TRBV19|.|.|TRBJ2-2
CASSTHTDTGELFF
TGTGCCAGTAGTACACACACGGACACCGGGGAGCTGTTTTTT
>16|TRBV7-9|many|TRBD1|TRBJ2-1
CASSSRGQAIYNEQFF
TGTGCCAGCAGCTCAAGGGGACAGGCGATCTACAATGAGCAGTTCTTC
>13|TRBV12-3/TRBV12-4|few|TRBD2|TRBJ2-1
CASSPRGENEQFF
TGTGCCAGCAGCCCCCGGGGGGAAAATGAGCAGTTCTTC
>14|TRBV5-1|.|.|TRBJ2-3
CASSLFGGTDTQYF
TGCGCCAGCAGCTTGTTTGGAGGCACAGATACGCAGTATTTT
>13|TRBV10-3|.|.|TRBJ2-3
CAILGGRADTQYF
TGTGCCATCTTAGGGGGTCGCGCAGATACGCAGTATTTT
>17|TRBV28|few|.|TRBJ2-3
CASSFIQIGIDTDTQYF
TGTGCCAGCAGTTTCATTCAGATTGGGATAGACACAGATACGCAGTATTTT
>17|TRBV18|.|TRBD1|TRBJ1-1
CASSPGTGGVLNTEAFF
TGTGCCAGCTCACCAGGGACAGGGGGCGTTTTGAACACTGAAGCTTTCTTT
>15|TRBV25-1|.|.|TRBJ1-5
CASSEGGLGNQPQHF
TGTGCCAGCAGTGAGGGGGGATTGGGCAATCAGCCCCAGCATTTT
>13|TRBV28|few|.|TRBJ2-5
CASSRLSQETQYF
TGTGCCAGCAGTCGATTGTCACAAGAGACCCAGTACTTC
>15|TRBV29-1|.|.|TRBJ2-7
CSVGGEGVLNYEQYF
TGCAGCGTGGGCGGGGAGGGGGTCCTCAACTACGAGCAGTACTTC
>13|TRBV3-1|few|.|TRBJ2-1
CASSPLRGYEQFF
TGTGCCAGCAGCCCCTTAAGGGGCTATGAGCAGTTCTTC
>14|TRBV29-1|.|TRBD2|TRBJ2-3
CSVVPGGPTDTQYF
TGCAGCGTTGTCCCGGGAGGTCCCACAGATACGCAGTATTTT
>17|TRBV5-1|.|.|TRBJ2-6
CASSLKAGAAGANVLTF
TGCGCCAGCAGCTTGAAGGCAGGGGCGGCTGGGGCCAACGTCCTGACTTTC
>14|TRBV19|.|.|TRBJ1-6
CASAPSLYNSPLHF
TGTGCCAGCGCGCCCTCCTTGTATAATTCACCCCTCCACTTT